This passage covers 23 T cell receptor beta chains from one sample sequenced in a study of blood T cell repertoires in COVID-19. Repertoires were generated with immunoSEQ multiplex PCR, while TCRdb's copy carries only in-frame clones and drops some. The table lists under 200,000 clones, 90% to 95% of them singletons, with 0.5% to 0.55% in the top ten. The sequenced sample was peripheral blood. These receptors were taken from a man aged 50 or older with acute or convalescent COVID-19.

This clone showed up just once. V usage is TRBV3-1 (or the pseudogene TRBV3-2) and J usage is TRBJ2-2; D is uncertain. V was pared by 6 bases and J by 3 bases, with 5 bases between. CDR3 length: 12 amino acids. The germline V gene encodes CDR1 LGHDT and CDR2 YNNKEL (reference sequence). DNA for the CDR3: TGTGCCAGCAGATATTACACCGGGGAGCTGTTTTTT. It is translated as CASRYYTGELFF.

The chain joins TRBV7-6 to TRBJ1-4; D not resolved. The ends were cut back, 3 bases at V and 0 bases at J, with 5 bases in the middle. Germline V CDR1 and CDR2: SGHVS, FNYEAQ. There are 14 residues in the CDR3. The CDR3 nucleotides are TGTGCCAGCAGCTTGACTGCAACTAATGAAAAACTGTTTTTT. Encoded protein: CASSLTATNEKLFF.

The gene calls are TRBV9 and TRBJ2-1; 8 nucleotides line up with TRBD1. Germline values: CDR1 SGDLS, CDR2 YYNGEE. Trimming took 0 bases from V and 8 from J; bases not matched to a gene: 1. The CDR3 loop spans 13 amino acids. The CDR3 sequence is CASSVEGQDEQFF. CDR3 nucleotide sequence: TGTGCCAGCAGCGTAGAGGGACAGGATGAGCAGTTCTTC.

The chain recombines TRBV9 with TRBJ1-5; 10 bases fit TRBD1. CDR1 and CDR2 from the germline V gene are SGDLS and YYNGEE. This CDR3 spans 15 amino acids. Unmatched junction bases numbered 7, after V lost 3 bases and J lost 7 bases. CDR3 in amino acids: CASSAGQGVRQPQHF. Here the CDR3 DNA reads TGTGCCAGCAGCGCCGGACAGGGGGTACGACAGCCCCAGCATTTT.

This chain uses TRBV4-1 with TRBJ1-4; maybe TRBD1 (5 bases). Trimming removed 4 bases at V and 5 bases at J, with 8 bases between. The CDR3 runs to 13 residues. Germline values: CDR1 MGHRA, CDR2 YSYEKL. In DNA, the CDR3 is TGCGCCAGCAGCCCGCGGGACAATGAAAAACTGTTTTTT. The encoded protein is CASSPRDNEKLFF.

This chain connects TRBV18 to TRBJ1-5; 7 nucleotides agree with TRBD1. Germline values: CDR1 KGHSH, CDR2 LQKENI. This CDR3 spans 13 amino acids. The trim removed 6 bases at V and 4 bases at J, leaving 3 bases unmatched. CDR3 amino acids: CASSQQGNQPQHF. Written as DNA, the CDR3 is TGTGCCAGCTCCCAACAGGGGAATCAGCCCCAGCATTTT.

The rearrangement uses TRBV2 and TRBJ2-5; maybe TRBD1 (7 bases). Germline assignment: CDR1 SNHLY and CDR2 FYNNEI. The CDR3 consists of 12 residues. The V and J ends lost 7 bases and 4 bases respectively, with 10 bases between them. The CDR3: CASNQGGETQYF. In DNA form, the CDR3 reads TGTGCCAGCAATCAGGGGGGAGAGACCCAGTACTTC.

This clone was detected a few times. The J gene is TRBJ1-6, the V gene TRBV30; a weak D match, TRBD1 (6 bases). V dropped 4 bases and J dropped 6 bases, with 16 bases sitting between them. CDR1 GTSNPN and CDR2 SVGIG come from the germline V gene (reference sequence). The CDR3 runs to 15 residues. The CDR3 DNA is TGTGCCTGGACCAACTGGGGGCTGTTTAATTCACCCCTCCACTTT. Translation: CAWTNWGLFNSPLHF.

This clone appeared a single time. V usage is TRBV5-6 and J usage is TRBJ1-5; perhaps TRBD1 as D (6 bases). V lost 3 bases, J lost 3 bases, and 7 bases lay in between. There are 13 residues in the CDR3. Germline V gives CDR1 SGHDT, CDR2 YYEEEE. The CDR3 spells CASSWGHNQPQHF. DNA for the CDR3: TGTGCCAGCAGCTGGGGACACAATCAGCCCCAGCATTTT.

The rearrangement links TRBV19 to TRBJ1-6; D gene uncertain. The germline V and J ends were trimmed by 7 bases and 8 bases, with 9 bases remaining between them. This CDR3 comprises 12 residues. From germline, CDR1 is LNHDA and CDR2 SQIVND (reference sequence). The CDR3, as DNA: TGTGCCAGTAACCTTGGCTATTCACCCCTCCACTTT. Protein product: CASNLGYSPLHF.

J is TRBJ1-5 and V is TRBV6-1, with 8 bases that match TRBD1. CDR1 is MNHNS, CDR2 SASEGT, per germline. Unmatched junction bases numbered 7, after V lost 2 bases and J lost 4 bases. The CDR3 totals 16 residues. The CDR3 reads CASSEQQGVGNQPQHF. The DNA of the CDR3 is TGTGCCAGCAGTGAACAACAGGGGGTGGGGAATCAGCCCCAGCATTTT.

The V call is TRBV18, the J call TRBJ2-3; TRBD1 is a possible D gene (6 bases). CDR1 and CDR2 (germline): KGHSH, LQKENI. CDR3 length equals 14 residues. Trimming took 4 bases from V and 4 from J, leaving 12 bases between them. The CDR3 is CASSLLAGADTQYF. The CDR3 DNA reads TGTGCCAGCTCACTTCTAGCAGGGGCAGATACGCAGTATTTT. The whole variable domain, remainder taken from reference TRBV18 and TRBJ2-3, is NAGVMQNPRHLVRRRGQEARLRCSPMKGHSHVYWYRQLPEEGLKFMVYLQKENIIDESGMPKERFSAEFPKEGPSILRIQQVVRGDSAAYFCASSLLAGADTQYFGPGTRLTVL.

The chain combines TRBV7-2 with TRBJ2-2, with TRBD2 matching 14 bases. The CDR3 covers 18 residues. V lost 3 bases and J lost 6; bases outside the gene matches: 9. CDR1 is SGHTA, CDR2 FQGNSA, per germline. CDR3 DNA: TGTGCCAGCAGCTTTGGGACTAGCGGGAGACGCCGGGCCGGGGAGCTGTTTTTT. As protein: CASSFGTSGRRRAGELFF.

CDR3 DNA sequence: TGTGCCAGCTCGTTACAGGGGGCTAATGAAAAACTGTTTTTT. It encodes CASSLQGANEKLFF. The chain has TRBV18 and TRBJ1-4; 8 bases fit TRBD1. V gave up 6 bases and J gave up 3 bases; unmatched junction bases: 3. CDR3 size: 14 residues. CDR1 and CDR2 from the germline V gene are KGHSH and LQKENI.

The chain recombines TRBV3-1 (or the pseudogene TRBV3-2) with TRBJ2-1, with a tentative D call TRBD2 (5 bases). This CDR3 is built from 17 residues. CDR1 LGHDT and CDR2 YNNKEL come from the germline V gene (reference sequence). V was trimmed by 4 bases and J by 3 bases, leaving 19 bases between them. In nucleotides, the CDR3 is TGTGCCAGCAGCCCCAAGGGCCGCGGGTGGGGCTACAATGAGCAGTTCTTC. Translation gives CASSPKGRGWGYNEQFF.

The chain combines TRBV6-4 with TRBJ1-5; D might be TRBD1 (6 bases). There are 15 residues in the CDR3. From germline, CDR1 is MRHNA and CDR2 SNTAGT. Trimming left V 6 bases short and J 5 bases short, with 17 bases between. The CDR3 is CASRDRPLRDQPQHF. The CDR3 region has the DNA TGTGCCAGCAGAGACAGGCCCCTACGGGATCAGCCCCAGCATTTT.

J is TRBJ2-2 and V is TRBV9, with TRBD2 matching over 14 bases. From germline, CDR1 is SGDLS and CDR2 YYNGEE. V gave up 6 bases and J gave up 4 bases; unmatched junction bases: 11. The CDR3 runs to 18 residues. The CDR3 DNA reads TGTGCCAGCACCATCACGGGACTAGCGGGAGACGCCACCGGGGAGCTGTTTTTT. It yields the protein CASTITGLAGDATGELFF.

The chain combines TRBV7-3 with TRBJ2-1; D is possibly TRBD1 (6 bases). Per germline, CDR1 SGHTA and CDR2 FQGTGA. The CDR3 extends over 15 amino acids. The germline V and J ends were trimmed by 2 bases and 4 bases, with 12 bases remaining between them. CDR3 DNA sequence: TGTGCCAGCAGCTTATCCGCAGGGGAGTACAATGAGCAGTTCTTC. This translates into CASSLSAGEYNEQFF.

The chain carries TRBV21-1 and TRBJ1-2; TRBD1, as called in the table, went unchecked against the DNA. TRBV21-1 is annotated as a pseudogene. The CDR3 is 15 amino acids. CDR3 nucleotide sequence: TGTGCCAGCAGCTTCCGCCGGGACAGGAACTATGGCTACACCTTC. Translated: CASSFRRDRNYGYTF.

The CDR3: CASFPGQGNSPLHF. The CDR3 DNA reads as TGTGCCAGCTTCCCGGGACAGGGTAATTCACCCCTCCACTTT. The V and J genes are TRBV7-8 and TRBJ1-6; 9 positions agree with TRBD1. V dropped 8 bases and J dropped 6; count of bases not matched to a gene: 5. Germline loops: CDR1 SGHVS, CDR2 FQNEAQ. This CDR3 contains 14 residues.

This clone has just a few counts. The V and J genes are TRBV12-3 or TRBV12-4 and TRBJ2-1, with a tentative D call TRBD1 (6 bases). Trimming stripped 4 bases from V and 5 bases from J, with 9 bases between. This CDR3 region has 13 residues. The DNA of the CDR3 is TGTGCCAGCAGTTCCCAGGGGAACAATGAGCAGTTCTTC. The encoded protein is CASSSQGNNEQFF.

The chain employs TRBV4-1 and TRBJ1-1; TRBD1 matches at 9 bases. Germline CDR1 is MGHRA and CDR2 is YSYEKL. Trimming cost V 2 bases and J 1 base; bases outside gene matches: 5. CDR3 length: 16 residues. For the CDR3, the DNA is TGCGCCAGCAGCCAACAGACAGGGGGGTGGAACACTGAAGCTTTCTTT. Encoded protein: CASSQQTGGWNTEAFF.

The chain employs TRBV5-4 and TRBJ2-2, with 13 bases lining up with TRBD2. CDR3 length: 17 amino acids. Per the germline V gene, CDR1 is SGHNT and CDR2 is YYREEE (reference sequence). V lost 2 bases, J lost 4 bases, and 5 bases stayed unmatched. Here the CDR3 DNA reads TGTGCCAGCAGCTTACTAGCGGGGGGGCCGAGCACCGGGGAGCTGTTTTTT. This translates into CASSLLAGGPSTGELFF.